These 21 T cell receptor beta chains originate from one sample sequenced in a study of T cell changes during pregnancy in multiple sclerosis. Repertoires were generated with immunoSEQ multiplex PCR, while TCRdb's copy carries only in-frame clones and drops some. The sample holds about 70,000 clones, 85% to 95% seen once. The material was CD8+ T cells from peripheral blood mononuclear cells, obtained in the third trimester of pregnancy. Every receptor here comes from a female donor in good health, enrolled as a control in a pregnancy study.

This sequence joins TRBV4-1 and TRBJ2-2; D uncertain. Trimming pared 1 base from V and 7 bases from J, leaving 4 bases between. CDR1 and CDR2 from the germline V gene are MGHRA and YSYEKL. The CDR3 spans 12 residues. The CDR3 loop reads CASSQGSGELFF. CDR3 bases: TGCGCCAGCAGCCAAGGGAGCGGGGAGCTGTTTTTT.

The rearrangement joins TRBV4-1 to TRBJ2-7, with 7 bases lining up with TRBD2. The CDR3 has 16 amino acids. Germline loops: CDR1 MGHRA, CDR2 YSYEKL. V gave up 2 bases and J gave up 3 bases; unmatched junction bases: 10. CDR3 region: CASSQFLAADFYEQYF. CDR3 sequence (DNA): TGCGCCAGCAGCCAATTTCTAGCGGCCGACTTCTACGAGCAGTACTTC.

As DNA, the CDR3 is TGCGCCAGCAGCCAAGGACTAGCGTCAGACGAGCAGTACTTC. It codes for CASSQGLASDEQYF. The chain combines TRBV4-1 with TRBJ2-7; 8 nucleotides match TRBD2. The germline CDR1 and CDR2 sequences are MGHRA and YSYEKL. V was pared by 1 base and J by 5 bases, with 4 bases of the junction left unmatched. The CDR3 has 14 amino acids.

The rearrangement uses TRBV7-9 and TRBJ2-7, with TRBD1 matching over 7 bases. The J segment lost 0 bases and the V segment lost 5 bases, leaving 4 bases of the junction unmatched. This CDR3 has 14 residues. CDR1 is SEHNR, CDR2 FQNEAQ, per germline (reference sequence). In DNA, the CDR3 is TGTGCCAGCAGCGAGGACAGGAACTCCTACGAGCAGTACTTC. Translation gives CASSEDRNSYEQYF.

The chain uses TRBV7-2 and TRBJ1-2; 10 positions agree with TRBD1. CDR1 is SGHTA and CDR2 is FQGNSA in the germline V gene. The junction had 4 bases not matched to a gene; V was cut back by 1 base and J by 2 bases. CDR3 length: 16 amino acids. The chain's CDR3 is CASSLVTGQGNYGYTF. In nucleotides, the CDR3 is TGTGCCAGCAGCTTAGTGACGGGACAGGGGAACTATGGCTACACCTTC.

CDR3 DNA: TGTGCCACCTCAGGGGGAAACACTGAAGCTTTCTTT. This codes for CATSGGNTEAFF. The genes are TRBV6-5 and TRBJ1-1, with 7 bases fitting TRBD1. With 10 bases clipped from V and 2 bases from J, the junction kept 4 bases outside the gene matches. Per the germline V gene, CDR1 is MNHEY and CDR2 is SVGAGI. CDR3 length: 12 residues.

The chain employs TRBV11-2 and TRBJ2-5; D ambiguous. CDR3 length: 14 amino acids. Germline CDR1 and CDR2: SGHAT and FQNNGV. The V gene lost 5 bases and the J gene lost 5 bases, with 15 bases spanning the gap. CDR3 DNA: TGTGCCAGCAGCCTCACAGATTATCCGGAGACCCAGTACTTC. Amino acid sequence: CASSLTDYPETQYF. Based on the CDR3 plus reference TRBV11-2 and TRBJ2-5, the full variable domain is EAGVAQSPRYKIIEKRQSVAFWCNPISGHATLYWYQQILGQGPKLLIQFQNNGVVDDSQLPKDRFSAERLKGVDSTLKIQPAKLEDSAVYLCASSLTDYPETQYFGPGTRLLVL.

The rearrangement uses TRBV7-9 and TRBJ1-5; 9 bases map to TRBD1. Germline V gives CDR1 SEHNR, CDR2 FQNEAQ (reference sequence). The CDR3 is 16 residues long. Trimming cost V 5 bases and J 0 bases; bases outside gene matches: 5. CDR3 sequence: CASSPGQGGSNQPQHF. The DNA of the CDR3 is TGTGCCAGCAGCCCGGGACAGGGAGGTAGCAATCAGCCCCAGCATTTT.

The V gene is TRBV28, the J gene TRBJ2-7; D possibly corresponds to TRBD1 (6 bases). V was clipped by 7 bases and J by 6 bases, with 16 bases between them. The CDR3 has 13 amino acids. Germline V CDR1 and CDR2: MDHEN, SYDVKM. CDR3 in amino acids: CASTTGFGSEQYF. The CDR3 DNA sequence: TGTGCCAGCACCACAGGGTTCGGGTCCGAGCAGTACTTC.

The CDR3 loop is CASSYTDRAEAFF. The CDR3 region has the DNA TGTGCCAGCAGTTACACCGACAGGGCTGAAGCTTTCTTT. The chain uses TRBV6-5 and TRBJ1-1, with TRBD1 matching 7 bases. The germline gives CDR1 MNHEY, CDR2 SVGAGI. The CDR3 sequence is 13 residues long. Trimming took 2 bases from V and 6 from J; bases not matched to a gene: 3.

The chain carries TRBV9 and TRBJ2-2; TRBD1 matches 10 bases. CDR1 is SGDLS and CDR2 is YYNGEE in the germline V gene. Trimming removed 3 bases from V and 6 bases from J; junction bases left unmatched: 5. CDR3 length: 15 residues. The CDR3 is CASSDETGGPGELFF. Here the CDR3 DNA reads TGTGCCAGCAGCGATGAGACAGGGGGCCCCGGGGAGCTGTTTTTT.

The V gene is TRBV7-6, the J gene TRBJ2-2; D ambiguous. V lost 4 bases and J lost 1, with 7 bases in between. Germline CDR1 reads SGHVS; CDR2 reads FNYEAQ. This CDR3 has 14 residues. For the CDR3, the DNA is TGTGCCAGCAGCTCCGGTGGGAACACCGGGGAGCTGTTTTTT. This sequence encodes CASSSGGNTGELFF. The whole variable domain, remainder taken from reference TRBV7-6 and TRBJ2-2, is GAGVSQSPRYKVTKRGQDVALRCDPISGHVSLYWYRQALGQGPEFLTYFNYEAQQDKSGLPNDRFSAERPEGSISTLTIQRTEQRDSAMYRCASSSGGNTGELFFGEGSRLTVL.

The chain is built from TRBV6-5 and TRBJ2-7; 7 nucleotides match TRBD2. After removal of 6 bases from V and 2 bases from J, the junction contained 10 bases not matched to a gene. The CDR3 loop spans 15 amino acids. CDR1 is MNHEY and CDR2 is SVGAGI in the germline V gene. CDR3 bases: TGTGCCAGCAGCCGATGGCGGGGGAATACCTACGAGCAGTACTTC. Amino acid sequence: CASSRWRGNTYEQYF.

The rearrangement links TRBV9 to TRBJ2-4, with 7 positions matching TRBD1. Germline V gene sequence: CDR1 SGDLS, CDR2 YYNGEE. V lost 3 bases to trimming and J lost 6 bases; unmatched junction nucleotides: 6. The CDR3 is made up of 14 amino acids. In nucleotides, the CDR3 is TGTGCCAGCAGCGATGACAGGGAAGGAAACATTCAGTACTTC. Encoded protein: CASSDDREGNIQYF.

The chain recombines TRBV25-1 with TRBJ1-2; TRBD1 might be the D (6 bases). Trimming left V 7 bases short and J 3 bases short, with 15 bases between. The CDR3 sequence is 14 residues long. Germline CDR1 MGHDK, CDR2 SYGVNS. The CDR3 loop reads CASTPGAGDYGYTF. In DNA form, the CDR3 reads TGTGCCAGCACCCCAGGGGCAGGGGACTATGGCTACACCTTC.

J is TRBJ1-1 and V is TRBV7-2; a weak D match, TRBD1 (6 bases). The CDR3 runs to 16 residues. Germline-derived CDR1 and CDR2 are SGHTA and FQGNSA. V lost 1 base, J lost 0 bases, and 12 bases lay in between. Here the CDR3 reads CASSLVQGIMNTEAFF. DNA for the CDR3: TGTGCCAGCAGCTTAGTACAGGGCATCATGAACACTGAAGCTTTCTTT.

This clone was recorded only once. This rearrangement joins TRBV30 to TRBJ1-5; 8 bases are a match to TRBD1. The germline V gene has CDR1 GTSNPN and CDR2 SVGIG (reference sequence). This CDR3 is built from 15 residues. V was clipped by 3 bases and J by 4 bases; unmatched bases: 8. In DNA, the CDR3 is TGTGCCTGGAGCCGAGACAGGGGCCTTAATCAGCCCCAGCATTTT. Amino acid sequence: CAWSRDRGLNQPQHF.

The table lists this clone with a count of one. The genes are TRBV7-3 and TRBJ2-5; the match to TRBD1 covers 9 bases. This CDR3 is built from 16 residues. Unmatched junction bases numbered 8, after V lost 1 base and J lost 5 bases. CDR1 and CDR2 (germline): SGHTA, FQGTGA. CDR3 loop: CASSLRGDRDLETQYF. The CDR3 DNA reads TGTGCCAGCAGCTTAAGGGGGGACAGGGACCTGGAGACCCAGTACTTC.

This chain joins TRBV11-2 and TRBJ2-5, with D hard to call. CDR1 and CDR2 (germline): SGHAT, FQNNGV. This CDR3 has 14 residues. The V end was cut by 3 bases, the J end by 5 bases, with 13 bases between. DNA of the CDR3: TGTGCCAGCAGCTTTATTGCGGCGTTTGAGACCCAGTACTTC. Translated: CASSFIAAFETQYF.

The rearrangement joins TRBV4-3 to TRBJ2-1; D remains ambiguous. Germline loops: CDR1 LGHNA, CDR2 YSLEER. The CDR3 has 12 amino acids. Deletions cut 0 bases from V and 8 bases from J, with 5 bases between. The CDR3 DNA is TGCGCCAGCAGCCAAGATCACTATGAGCAGTTCTTC. Its protein is CASSQDHYEQFF.

This clone occurred once. This chain links TRBV29-1 with TRBJ2-1, with 8 bases matching TRBD1. The V gene's germline CDR1 is SQVTM and CDR2 ANQGSEA. The CDR3 contains 12 residues. After removal of 8 bases from V and 7 bases from J, the junction contained 7 bases not matched to a gene. For the CDR3, the DNA is TGCAGCACCGTAGGACAGGGAAATGAGCAGTTCTTC. Residues: CSTVGQGNEQFF.